The 28 T cell receptor gamma chains below were found in one sample sequenced in a study of γδ T cells in repeated Plasmodium falciparum infection. Gammadelta T cells were flow-sorted from PBMC into Vgamma9/Vdelta2+ and Vdelta2-negative populations for bulk analysis. TCRdb re-called the multiplex PCR reads using CATT. This repertoire shows 11,000 to 15,000 gamma-chain clones, about 1.5% found once; its top ten account for less than 35%. Sequenced input: gamma-delta T cells from blood. These receptors originate from a pool of human donors (malaria-infected and uninfected, not separated).

With regard to this clone: TCRdb lists the protein of a much larger clone for this DNA, which differs at residue 3, so this is likely a read error; the protein given here is translated from the DNA itself. The chain couples TRGV5 to TRGJ1 or TRGJ2. The CDR3 is 13 amino acids. Germline V gene sequence: CDR1 VINAFY, CDR2 YDVSNSKD. CDR3 DNA sequence: TGTGCCCCCTGGGACCCGCAATATTATAAGAAACTCTTT. This sequence encodes CAPWDPQYYKKLF.

This clone rates as medium-sized. Additional DNA sequences in this sample encode the identical CDR3. J is TRGJ1 or TRGJ2 and V is TRGV9. This CDR3 is built from 13 residues. V dropped 7 bases and J dropped 0; count of bases not matched to a gene: 6. The germline gives CDR1 GITISATS, CDR2 ISYDGTV (reference sequence). CDR3 bases: TGTGCCTTGTGTCGACCGAATTATTATAAGAAACTCTTT. The encoded protein is CALCRPNYYKKLF.

This clone was observed a handful of times. TCRdb has a much larger clone's protein, which differs at residue 9 from the translation of this DNA, likely because of a read error; what is shown is the protein translated from the DNA. The V gene is given as TRGV8, and no J gene call is available. Germline V gives CDR1 VENAVY, CDR2 YDSYNSRV. This CDR3 is 11 amino acids long. The CDR3 reads CATWDKNKRLF. In nucleotides, the CDR3 is TGTGCCACCTGGGATAAGAATAAGAGACTCTTT.

There are a few counts of this clone. A far larger clone is off by one base, so a read error is likely. This CDR3 is also generated by other DNA sequences in the sample. No J gene was named, though the V gene is TRGV9. CDR1 is GITISATS and CDR2 is ISYDGTV in the germline V gene (reference sequence). This CDR3 spans 15 amino acids. Here the CDR3 DNA reads TGTGCCTTGTGGGAGGTCCACTCCACTTATTATAAGAAACTCTTC. Translated, it gives CALWEVHSTYYKKLF.

On this clone itself: It is likely a read error: a sequence one base away is far more abundant. Other DNA sequences in the sample encode the same CDR3. The rearrangement uses TRGV4 and TRGJ1 or TRGJ2. As TCRdb names no J gene, one was assigned here on the basis of a DNA match to germline. Germline V lookup: CDR1 EGSTGY, CDR2 YDSYTSSV. V was clipped by 8 bases and J by 0 bases; unmatched bases: 19. The CDR3 has 17 amino acids. In DNA form, the CDR3 reads TGTGCCACCTCTGAAGTGAGTAAGAGCGAGAATTATTATAAGAAACTCTTT. This encodes CATSEVSKSENYYKKLF.

This clone was seen many times. TCRdb shows a much larger clone's protein in place of this DNA's translation, and the two differ at residue 8, likely through a read error; the protein shown is translated from the DNA. The chain has TRGV9 and TRGJP. This CDR3 contains 16 residues. Germline values: CDR1 GITISATS, CDR2 ISYDGTV (reference sequence). CDR3 DNA: TGTGCCTTGTGGGAGTCCCAAGGGTTGGGCAAAAAAATCAAGGTATTT. It encodes CALWESQGLGKKIKVF.

There are many counts of this clone. TCRdb's protein for this DNA is that of a much larger clone and differs from the translation at residue 9, likely a read error; the protein shown is the DNA translation. The chain employs TRGV4 and TRGJ1 or TRGJ2. Looked up from germline, CDR1 is EGSTGY and CDR2 is YDSYTSSV. The CDR3 sequence is 12 residues long. The chain's CDR3 is CATWPNYYRKLF. As DNA, the CDR3 is TGTGCCACCTGGCCGAATTATTATAGGAAACTCTTT.

With respect to this clone: A read error likely explains why the TCRdb protein, taken from a much larger clone, differs from this DNA's translation at residue 9; the protein shown is translated from the DNA. CDR3 coding DNA: TGTGCCTTGTGGGAGGACGAACCAGCGTTGGGCAAAAAAATCAAGGTATTT. Protein: CALWEDEPALGKKIKVF. The gene calls are TRGV9 and TRGJP. TCRdb does not report a J gene; here it was assigned by matching the DNA to germline references. Germline CDR1 is GITISATS and CDR2 is ISYDGTV (reference sequence). There are 17 residues in the CDR3. V lost 2 bases, J lost 9 bases, and 10 bases stayed unmatched.

Remarks on this clone: TCRdb assigns this DNA the protein of a much larger clone, which departs from its translation at residue 10; this likely reflects a read error, and the protein shown comes from translating the DNA. J is TRGJ1 or TRGJ2 and V is TRGV5. Germline V gene sequence: CDR1 VINAFY, CDR2 YDVSNSKD. The CDR3 is made up of 13 amino acids. The CDR3 protein is CATWDTFYYEKLF. CDR3 DNA: TGTGCCACCTGGGACACGTTTTATTATGAGAAACTCTTT.

This clone has ten or more counts. A far larger clone differs by one base, so this is likely a read error. The same CDR3 can be traced to other DNA sequences in this sample. V and J are TRGV9 and TRGJ1 or TRGJ2. Germline CDR1 is GITISATS and CDR2 is ISYDGTV (reference sequence). This CDR3 comprises 13 residues. CDR3 loop: CALWEVPWDKKLF. The CDR3 DNA reads as TGTGCCCTGTGGGAGGTCCCCTGGGATAAGAAACTCTTT.

This clone appeared many times. TCRdb has a much larger clone's protein, which differs at residue 10 from the translation of this DNA, likely because of a read error; what is shown is the protein translated from the DNA. The CDR3 nucleotides are TGTGCCTTGTGGGAGGGTTATTATAAGGAACTCTTT. It is translated as CALWEGYYKELF. This chain joins TRGV9 and TRGJ1 or TRGJ2. This CDR3 is 12 amino acids long. CDR1 and CDR2 from the germline V gene are GITISATS and ISYDGTV (reference sequence).

This clone came up many times. It differs at one base from a far larger clone, so likely a read error. Other DNA sequences in the same sample also yield this CDR3. V usage is TRGV9 and J usage is TRGJP. No J gene was available from TCRdb, and it was assigned here by a germline match of the DNA. The junction had 7 bases not matched to a gene; V was cut back by 2 bases and J by 6 bases. CDR1 and CDR2 from the germline V gene are GITISATS and ISYDGTV (reference sequence). The CDR3 runs to 17 residues. In DNA, the CDR3 is TGTGCCTTGTGGGAGGACGAGCCAGAGTTGGGCAAAAAAATCAAGGTATTT. It codes for CALWEDEPELGKKIKVF.

The sample holds many counts of this clone. The TCRdb record carries a much larger clone's protein, which differs from this DNA's translation at residue 4; a read error is the likely cause, and the protein listed here is the DNA translation. The rearrangement uses TRGV9 and TRGJ1 or TRGJ2. The CDR3 runs to 11 residues. Germline V gene data show CDR1 as GITISATS and CDR2 as ISYDGTV (reference sequence). The CDR3 region is CALREVHEKLF. In DNA, the CDR3 is TGTGCCTTGCGGGAGGTGCATGAGAAACTCTTT.

This clone was seen at least ten times. A read error is likely here: a far larger clone is one base away. This rearrangement joins TRGV4 to TRGJ1 or TRGJ2. Losses at the gene ends were 5 bases for V and 3 bases for J; bases not matched to a gene: 10. Per the germline V gene, CDR1 is EGSTGY and CDR2 is YDSYTSSV. The CDR3 runs 14 residues. The CDR3 here is CATWVPRPYYKKLF. In DNA form, the CDR3 reads TGTGCCACCTGGGTCCCGCGCCCTTATTATAAGAAACTCTTT.

In this sample, this clone turned up many times. The rearrangement links TRGV9 to TRGJP. With 2 bases clipped from V and 7 bases from J, the junction kept 20 bases outside the gene matches. Germline V CDR1 and CDR2: GITISATS, ISYDGTV (reference sequence). The CDR3 is 21 residues long. The CDR3 DNA reads as TGTGCCTTGTGGGAGGCGCCCCTGACTAGGAGACAGGAGTTGGGCAAAAAAATCAAGGTATTT. Protein: CALWEAPLTRRQELGKKIKVF.

This clone has at least ten counts. TCRdb lists the protein of a much larger clone for this DNA, which differs at residue 3, so this is likely a read error; the protein given here is translated from the DNA itself. The rearrangement uses TRGV9 and TRGJ1 or TRGJ2. The J gene was not available in TCRdb and was assigned here by matching the DNA to germline segments. In germline, CDR1 is GITISATS, CDR2 ISYDGTV (reference sequence). CDR3 size: 15 residues. CDR3 residues: CASWEVPVRYYKKLF. The CDR3, as DNA: TGTGCCTCGTGGGAGGTGCCTGTCCGATATTATAAGAAACTCTTT.

Remarks on this clone: A far more abundant clone sits one base away, making this likely a read error. No DNA is shown, since the ends of the CDR3 on it are uncertain; the CDR3 is the one TCRdb lists. J gene calling gave no result, while the V gene is TRGV2. CDR1 is EGSNGY, CDR2 YDSYNSKV, per germline. The CDR3 length equals 32 residues, ends included. The CDR3 region is CATWDGPIGIRNSLAVEQHWLSQVSIGRIQHF.

Sample share makes this clone medium-sized (0.01 to 0.1%). Other DNA sequences within the sample encode an identical CDR3. This CDR3 is CATWDRFSRSSDWIKTF. CDR3 bases: TGTGCCACCTGGGACAGGTTTAGTCGGAGTAGTGATTGGATCAAGACGTTT. The rearrangement uses TRGV3 and TRGJP2. The CDR3 is 17 amino acids. The V gene end was trimmed by 0 bases and the J gene end by 2 bases; junction bases not matched to a gene: 9. Germline loops: CDR1 VTNTFY, CDR2 YDVSTARD (reference sequence).

By frequency in the sample, this clone is medium-sized. Possible read error: a much larger clone is one base away. This specimen includes other DNA sequences encoding the same CDR3. The chain links TRGV9 to TRGJP. Per germline, CDR1 GITISATS and CDR2 ISYDGTV (reference sequence). V gave up 3 bases and J gave up 3 bases; unmatched junction bases: 2. The CDR3 loop spans 16 amino acids. The CDR3 reads CALWESQELGKKIKVF. CDR3 coding DNA: TGTGCCTTGTGGGAGTCGCAAGAGTTGGGCAAAAAAATCAAGGTATTT.

This clone has at least ten counts. A read error likely explains why the TCRdb protein, taken from a much larger clone, differs from this DNA's translation at residue 8; the protein shown is translated from the DNA. The rearrangement uses TRGV9 and TRGJ1 or TRGJ2. This CDR3 comprises 12 residues. The V gene end was trimmed by 2 bases and the J gene end by 13 bases; junction bases not matched to a gene: 11. Looked up from germline, CDR1 is GITISATS and CDR2 is ISYDGTV (reference sequence). The CDR3 sequence is CALWEAPRGKLF. As DNA, the CDR3 is TGTGCCTTGTGGGAGGCCCCTAGAGGAAAACTCTTT.

Ten or more counts support this clone. A single base is all that separates this from a far larger clone, so a read error is likely. Other DNA variants within this sample encode the same CDR3. This chain uses TRGV4 with TRGJ1 or TRGJ2. Germline loops: CDR1 EGSTGY, CDR2 YDSYTSSV. CDR3 size: 10 residues. Here the CDR3 DNA reads TGTGCCACCTGGGAACATGGTTTGGTCTTT. Protein product: CATWEHGLVF.

This clone was seen ten or more times. A read error likely explains why the TCRdb protein, taken from a much larger clone, differs from this DNA's translation at residue 15; the protein shown is translated from the DNA. The V gene is TRGV9, but the J gene lacks a call. CDR1 and CDR2 from the germline V gene are GITISATS and ISYDGTV (reference sequence). The CDR3 spans 17 residues. The CDR3 protein is CALWEDEPELGKKIEVF. DNA for the CDR3: TGTGCCTTGTGGGAGGACGAACCAGAGTTGGGCAAAAAAATCGAGGTATTT.

This clone was counted once. The chain couples TRGV4 to TRGJ1 or TRGJ2. No J gene was available from TCRdb, and it was assigned here by a germline match of the DNA. This CDR3 region has 12 residues. Germline V gives CDR1 EGSTGY, CDR2 YDSYTSSV. V was pared by 3 bases and J by 11 bases, with 10 bases of the junction left unmatched. CDR3 coding DNA: TGTGCCACCTGGGATCAGACAAAAGAGAAACTCTTT. It yields the protein CATWDQTKEKLF.

This clone was seen more than once but under ten times. A far more abundant clone sits one base away, making this likely a read error. The same CDR3 arises from other DNA sequences in this sample as well. The chain has TRGV9 and TRGJP. The J gene is absent in TCRdb and was assigned here via DNA matching to germline. The CDR3 loop spans 17 amino acids. CDR1 and CDR2 (germline): GITISATS, ISYDGTV (reference sequence). This chain's CDR3 is CALWEVPKELGKKIKVF. The CDR3 coding sequence is TGTGCCTTGTGGGAGGTCCCAAAAGAATTGGGCAAAAAAATCAAGGTATTT.

Worth noting for this clone: It is likely a read error: a sequence one base away is far more abundant. Other DNA sequences within the sample encode an identical CDR3. The chain couples TRGV8 to TRGJP2. This CDR3 is built from 12 residues. CDR1 is VENAVY, CDR2 YDSYNSRV, per germline. CDR3 DNA: TGTGCCACCTGGAGTAGCGATTGGATCAAGACGTTT. This codes for CATWSSDWIKTF.

This clone was recorded many times. Given a much more abundant clone one base away, this may be a read error. This sequence joins TRGV4 and TRGJ1 or TRGJ2. Germline-derived CDR1 and CDR2 are EGSTGY and YDSYTSSV. This CDR3 contains 10 residues. V shed 10 bases and J 12 bases; nucleotides not matched to a gene: 12. The CDR3: CATVYRGKLF. CDR3 nucleotides: TGTGCCACGGTTTACCGTGGGAAACTCTTT.

Concerning this clone itself: The amino acid sequence in TCRdb belongs to a much larger clone and departs from this DNA's translation at residue 12, likely a sequencing read error; the sequence shown is translated from the DNA. The V gene is TRGV9, the J gene TRGJ1 or TRGJ2. TCRdb lists no J gene, so it was determined here by aligning the DNA to germline. Germline values: CDR1 GITISATS, CDR2 ISYDGTV (reference sequence). CDR3 size: 15 residues. The CDR3, as DNA: TGTGCCTTGTGGGAGGTTCCCCGGAATTATTATACGAAACTCTTT. It specifies CALWEVPRNYYTKLF.

This clone was counted many times. The TCRdb record carries a much larger clone's protein, which differs from this DNA's translation at residue 11; a read error is the likely cause, and the protein listed here is the DNA translation. The chain employs TRGV9 and TRGJ1 or TRGJ2. TCRdb carries no J gene annotation; the J gene was assigned here by matching the DNA with germline. The CDR3 runs to 15 residues. Germline lookup yields CDR1 GITISATS and CDR2 ISYDGTV (reference sequence). Here the CDR3 reads CALWEVPRNYCKKLF. CDR3 bases: TGTGCCTTGTGGGAGGTTCCCCGGAATTATTGTAAGAAACTCTTT.